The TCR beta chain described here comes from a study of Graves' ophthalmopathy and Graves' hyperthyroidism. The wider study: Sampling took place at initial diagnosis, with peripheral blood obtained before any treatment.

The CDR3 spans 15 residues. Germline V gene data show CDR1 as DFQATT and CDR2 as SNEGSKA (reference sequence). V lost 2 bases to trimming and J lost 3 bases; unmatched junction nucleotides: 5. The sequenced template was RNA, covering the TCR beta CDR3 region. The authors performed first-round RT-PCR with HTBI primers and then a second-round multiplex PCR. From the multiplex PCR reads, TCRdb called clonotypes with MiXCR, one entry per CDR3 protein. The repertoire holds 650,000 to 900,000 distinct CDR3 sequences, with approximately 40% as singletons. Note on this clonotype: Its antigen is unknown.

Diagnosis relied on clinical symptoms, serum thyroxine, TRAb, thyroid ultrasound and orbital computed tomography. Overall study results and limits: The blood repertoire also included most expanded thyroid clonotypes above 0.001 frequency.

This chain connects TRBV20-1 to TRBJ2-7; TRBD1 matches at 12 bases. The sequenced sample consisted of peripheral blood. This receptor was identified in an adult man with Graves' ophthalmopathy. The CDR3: CSARPRDRGRYEQYF. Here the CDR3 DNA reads TGCAGTGCTAGACCCCGGGACAGGGGGCGCTACGAGCAGTACTTC.